This TCR beta chain is drawn from a study of T-cell reconstitution after alpha-beta-depleted transplantation in children. This sample's TCRbeta library carried unique molecular identifier barcodes. MiXCR, applied by TCRdb to the PCR reads, yields one record per CDR3 protein. The sample holds 600,000 to 700,000 distinct CDR3 sequences, around 13% seen once. Germline V lookup: CDR1 LNHDA, CDR2 SQIVND (reference sequence). The CDR3 has 14 amino acids. With 4 bases removed from V and 8 bases from J, the gap between germline ends came to 14 bases. The material was PBMCs, obtained before TCRalphabeta/CD19-depleted stem cell transplant. The chain carries TRBV19 and TRBJ2-2, with D uncertain. This TCR derives from a girl aged 2-15 years with congenital amegakaryocytic thrombocytopenia, due to receive a stem cell transplant. CDR3 DNA sequence: TGTGCCAGTAGTACTTCCCTAATTGCTGGGGAGCTGTTTTTT. As protein: CASSTSLIAGELFF. Drawing the rest from reference TRBV19 and TRBJ2-2, the complete variable domain is DGGITQSPKYLFRKEGQNVTLSCEQNLNHDAMYWYRQDPGQGLRLIYYSQIVNDFQKGDIAEGYSVSREKKESFPLTVTSAQKNPTAFYLCASSTSLIAGELFFGEGSRLTVL.